This record looks at one T cell receptor (beta chain) sequence and its context. This entry belongs to a study of CD8+ T cells in alopecia areata. Isolated RNA was reverse transcribed into cDNA used as the sequencing template. Sequencing was performed with immunoSEQ multiplex PCR; in TCRdb, only in-frame clones are kept and a portion is missing. The sample contains about 160,000 clones, roughly 65% of which appear only once. Treatment described: oral pan-JAK inhibitor, 5-10 mg twice daily. V was clipped by 1 base and J by 5 bases, with 11 bases between them. Germline-derived CDR1 and CDR2 are MGHDK and SYGVNS. The CDR3 spans 15 residues.

This chain connects TRBV25-1 to TRBJ1-4; perhaps TRBD1 as D (5 bases). This clonotype originated in a human donor with alopecia areata. This specimen was CD4+ T cells sorted from blood, taken at week 4, from a patient treated with tofacitinib. The CDR3 loop reads CASSEWRGANEKLFF. The DNA of the CDR3 is TGTGCCAGCAGTGAATGGCGGGGCGCGAATGAAAAACTGTTTTTT.